This T cell receptor (beta chain) was found in a study of T cells in narcolepsy. Study summary: Patients with NT1 or NT2 and healthy control donors were enrolled. Findings and caveats of the study: In some patient and control memory CD4+ samples, autoreactive clones were absent. Healthy controls reportedly lacked the autoreactive clonotypes serially found in patients' blood. Same-patient CSF and blood CD4+ T cell clonotypes included HCRT-specific and TRIB2-specific autoreactive ones.

The CDR3 loop spans 15 amino acids. V lost 3 bases and J lost 4; bases outside the gene matches: 6. From germline, CDR1 is SGHRS and CDR2 YFSETQ. Produced via immunoSEQ multiplex PCR; TCRdb's table is partial and in-frame only. The profile covers tens of thousands of clones, with 75% to 90% appearing a single time and about 0.8% taken by the ten largest. In regard to this clone: Its antigen is not identified.

This sequence originates from a human donor with narcolepsy. Sequenced sample: CD45RA- memory CD4+ T cells from PBMCs. The chain recombines TRBV5-1 with TRBJ2-2; TRBD1 aligns across 7 bases. The CDR3 loop is CASSSDRVRTGELFF. In nucleotides, the CDR3 is TGCGCCAGCAGCTCTGACAGGGTGCGCACCGGGGAGCTGTTTTTT. Variable domain in full (rest from reference TRBV5-1 and TRBJ2-2): KAGVTQTPRYLIKTRGQQVTLSCSPISGHRSVSWYQQTPGQGLQFLFEYFSETQRNKGNFPGRFSGRQFSNSRSEMNVSTLELGDSALYLCASSSDRVRTGELFFGEGSRLTVL.